These 20 T cell receptor beta chains were sequenced from one sample in a study of blood T cell repertoires in COVID-19. Only in-frame clones appear in the TCRdb table, and some are missing; sequencing was by immunoSEQ multiplex PCR. The sample has more than 95,000 clones, about four fifths seen once. The source material was peripheral blood. The receptors shown here come from a man in his sixties with acute or convalescent COVID-19.

In this sample, this clone turned up a few times. This sequence joins TRBV9 and TRBJ2-2, with D possibly matching TRBD2 (5 bases). Looked up from germline, CDR1 is SGDLS and CDR2 is YYNGEE. The CDR3 runs to 16 residues. The V end lost 0 bases, the J end lost 1 base, and 10 bases lay between the germline ends. CDR3 region: CASSVASPKNTGELFF. The CDR3 DNA reads as TGTGCCAGCAGCGTAGCTAGCCCAAAGAACACCGGGGAGCTGTTTTTT.

The genes are TRBV6-5 and TRBJ2-5; a possible D gene is TRBD1 (6 bases). Germline CDR1 and CDR2: MNHEY and SVGAGI. V was shortened by 6 bases and J by 5 bases, with 16 bases between the two germline ends. The CDR3 sequence is 14 residues long. The CDR3 protein is CASRGAGSLETQYF. As DNA, the CDR3 is TGTGCCAGCAGGGGGGCAGGGAGTCTGGAGACCCAGTACTTC.

This clone has only a few counts. The rearrangement links TRBV11-3 to TRBJ2-4; possibly TRBD2 for D (5 bases). The germline gives CDR1 SGHNT, CDR2 YENEEA. The CDR3 extends over 18 amino acids. Between the trimmed V and J ends, which lost 1 base and 0 bases, there was a span of 16 bases. As DNA, the CDR3 is TGTGCCAGCAGCTTAGGTGTGACTACCCAACTAGCCAAAAACATTCAGTACTTC. It translates to CASSLGVTTQLAKNIQYF.

The V and J genes are TRBV2 and TRBJ2-2; 7 bases align to TRBD1. The CDR3 is made up of 12 amino acids. Germline CDR1 and CDR2: SNHLY and FYNNEI. V gave up 6 bases and J gave up 6 bases; unmatched junction bases: 1. In nucleotides, the CDR3 is TGTGCCAGCAGAGGGACAGCCGGGGAGCTGTTTTTT. It encodes CASRGTAGELFF.

This sequence joins TRBV5-1 and TRBJ1-4; maybe TRBD1 (5 bases). The CDR3 consists of 16 residues. V was clipped by 4 bases and J by 8 bases, with 21 bases between them. The germline V gene has CDR1 SGHRS and CDR2 YFSETQ. DNA of the CDR3: TGCGCCAGCAGCAACGGGACTCCTCGGGGAGGAGAAAAACTGTTTTTT. Encoded protein: CASSNGTPRGGEKLFF.

This clone was observed a single time. The chain carries TRBV19 and TRBJ2-5; tentatively, D is TRBD2 (6 bases). V was pared by 6 bases and J by 4 bases, with 9 bases between. Germline V gene lookup returns CDR1 LNHDA and CDR2 SQIVND (reference sequence). The CDR3 has 12 amino acids. CDR3 amino acids: CASSSGGETQYF. Here the CDR3 DNA reads TGTGCCAGTAGCTCCGGGGGAGAGACCCAGTACTTC.

J is TRBJ2-3 and V is TRBV12-2; TRBD2 was called by the table and not checked on the DNA. TRBV12-2 is recorded as a pseudogene. The CDR3 covers 15 residues. CDR3 DNA: TGTGCAAGTCGCTCCCGCCGGAGGGAGAAAGATACGCAGTATTTT. Protein sequence: CASRSRRREKDTQYF.

The gene calls are TRBV2 and TRBJ2-6; D uncertain. Germline loops: CDR1 SNHLY, CDR2 FYNNEI. The CDR3 spans 14 residues. The ends were cut back, 7 bases at V and 1 base at J, with 8 bases in the middle. CDR3 amino acids: CASTGDSGANVLTF. CDR3 nucleotides: TGTGCCAGCACTGGAGATTCTGGGGCCAACGTCCTGACTTTC.

This rearrangement joins TRBV19 to TRBJ2-7; 7 bases line up with TRBD2. Germline trimming cut 4 bases from V and 5 bases from J; bases unmatched to any gene: 8. The CDR3 consists of 14 residues. Germline V lookup: CDR1 LNHDA, CDR2 SQIVND (reference sequence). The DNA of the CDR3 is TGTGCCAGTAGTACTGAGCTAGCGGTCAACGAGCAGTACTTC. Translating gives CASSTELAVNEQYF.

The chain combines TRBV5-6 with TRBJ1-1; TRBD1 matches at 9 bases. The CDR3 is made up of 16 amino acids. Germline V gives CDR1 SGHDT, CDR2 YYEEEE. J lost 10 bases, V lost 4 bases, and 17 bases had no gene match. The CDR3, as DNA: TGTGCCAGCAGCCACGGGACAGGGCAAGGGTCACCTCGAGCTTTCTTT. Protein sequence: CASSHGTGQGSPRAFF.

V gene TRBV13 combines with J gene TRBJ2-1; D might be TRBD1 (7 bases). This CDR3 is 16 amino acids long. CDR1 and CDR2 (germline): PRHDT, FYEKMQ (reference sequence). The germline V and J ends were trimmed by 5 bases and 4 bases, with 18 bases remaining between them. The CDR3 region is CASSREKQGGYNEQFF. The CDR3 DNA sequence: TGTGCCAGCAGCCGAGAAAAGCAGGGGGGATACAATGAGCAGTTCTTC.

This chain connects TRBV2 to TRBJ1-4; a weak D match, TRBD1 (6 bases). Germline CDR1 and CDR2: SNHLY and FYNNEI. CDR3 length: 13 residues. Trimming took off 5 bases at V and 7 bases at J, with 11 bases between the two ends. The CDR3 reads CASSRTGSEKLFF. The CDR3 DNA sequence: TGTGCCAGCAGTCGTACAGGGAGTGAAAAACTGTTTTTT.

The V and J genes are TRBV15 and TRBJ1-3, with TRBD1 matching 7 bases. With 5 bases clipped from V and 8 bases from J, the junction kept 9 bases outside the gene matches. The CDR3 has 14 residues. Germline V lookup: CDR1 LNHNV, CDR2 YYDKDF (reference sequence). CDR3 sequence: CATSARQGRDTIYF. The CDR3 DNA is TGTGCCACCAGCGCACGACAGGGTAGAGACACCATATATTTT. Full variable domain (remainder filled in from reference TRBV15 and TRBJ1-3): DAMVIQNPRYQVTQFGKPVTLSCSQTLNHNVMYWYQQKSSQAPKLLFHYYDKDFNNEADTPDNFQSRRPNTSFCFLDIRSPGLGDTAMYLCATSARQGRDTIYFGEGSWLTVV.

The J gene is TRBJ1-1, the V gene TRBV5-4; a weak D match, TRBD1 (5 bases). The V end lost 1 base, the J end lost 2 bases, and 12 bases lay between the germline ends. Germline V gene data show CDR1 as SGHNT and CDR2 as YYREEE (reference sequence). This CDR3 spans 15 amino acids. The CDR3 DNA sequence: TGTGCCAGCAGCTTGATCGGGGGGGGTAACACTGAAGCTTTCTTT. Its protein product is CASSLIGGGNTEAFF. The full variable domain, its missing parts supplied by reference TRBV5-4 and TRBJ1-1, is ETGVTQSPTHLIKTRGQQVTLRCSSQSGHNTVSWYQQALGQGPQFIFQYYREEENGRGNFPPRFSGLQFPNYSSELNVNALELDDSALYLCASSLIGGGNTEAFFGQGTRLTVV.

The chain employs TRBV18 and TRBJ2-5; D not resolved. The V end was cut by 2 bases, the J end by 7 bases, with 8 bases between. Germline V lookup: CDR1 KGHSH, CDR2 LQKENI. This CDR3 contains 12 residues. The CDR3 region is CASSPAHGTQYF. The CDR3 nucleotides are TGTGCCAGCTCACCAGCTCACGGGACCCAGTACTTC.

The chain uses TRBV5-1 and TRBJ2-3; the D gene is possibly TRBD1 (5 bases). V dropped 0 bases and J dropped 0 bases, with 8 bases sitting between them. The germline gives CDR1 SGHRS, CDR2 YFSETQ. This CDR3 is 15 amino acids long. This chain's CDR3 is CASSLVKGSTDTQYF. CDR3 coding DNA: TGCGCCAGCAGCTTGGTAAAGGGGAGCACAGATACGCAGTATTTT.

The chain recombines TRBV5-1 with TRBJ2-7, with D maybe TRBD1 (7 bases). Trimming left V 2 bases short and J 6 bases short, with 12 bases between. Germline values: CDR1 SGHRS, CDR2 YFSETQ. This CDR3 is built from 13 residues. The CDR3: CASSFSGGLEQYF. In DNA, the CDR3 is TGCGCCAGCAGCTTCTCAGGGGGGCTCGAGCAGTACTTC.

The V gene is TRBV7-8, the J gene TRBJ2-3; 10 bases align to TRBD2. The germline gives CDR1 SGHVS, CDR2 FQNEAQ. The CDR3 length is 16 residues. The junction had 6 bases not matched to a gene; V was cut back by 3 bases and J by 3 bases. The CDR3 DNA reads TGTGCCAGCAGCTTTAGAGCTAGCGGGAGTACAGATACGCAGTATTTT. Translating gives CASSFRASGSTDTQYF.

This sequence joins TRBV29-1 and TRBJ1-5; perhaps TRBD1 as D (6 bases). With 7 bases removed from V and 6 bases from J, the gap between germline ends came to 13 bases. From germline, CDR1 is SQVTM and CDR2 ANQGSEA. CDR3 size: 12 residues. The CDR3 DNA sequence: TGCAGCGCGAGTACAGGGCCTCAGCCCCAGCATTTT. Encoded protein: CSASTGPQPQHF.

The chain is built from TRBV18 and TRBJ1-1, with 8 bases fitting TRBD1. V was clipped by 3 bases and J by 1 base; unmatched bases: 4. Per the germline V gene, CDR1 is KGHSH and CDR2 is LQKENI. This CDR3 contains 15 residues. The CDR3 coding sequence is TGTGCCAGCTCACCCACCGGGACAGGGAACACTGAAGCTTTCTTT. It is translated as CASSPTGTGNTEAFF.